This TCR beta chain was retrieved from a study of blood T cell repertoires in COVID-19. This clone was observed a handful of times. V was pared by 7 bases and J by 3 bases, with 9 bases between. Germline lookup yields CDR1 MGHRA and CDR2 YSYEKL. The CDR3 consists of 12 residues. Adults between roughly 18 and 89 years of age took part from about two dozen US areas. Source study methods: For nucleated cells, counts were estimated from reference gene primer amplification. Clones were read by immunoSEQ multiplex PCR, and TCRdb kept only the in-frame ones, dropping some. The V and J calls and the clone size are those of that table, but D and trimming were determined from the DNA. The sample includes 200,000 to 250,000 clones, around 81% seen only once; the top ten take about 4.3%.

The specimen was PBMCs or T cells enriched from blood (not recorded which). This chain joins TRBV4-1 and TRBJ1-1; D unresolved. This TCR was recovered from a man aged 25-45 years with acute COVID-19. The CDR3 protein is CASKDIYTEAFF. In nucleotides, the CDR3 is TGCGCCAGCAAAGACATATACACTGAAGCTTTCTTT.